The present entry profiles one T cell receptor (beta chain) with its context. PCR was performed using 60 Vbeta and 13 Jbeta primers. Assay: immunoSEQ multiplex PCR; the TCRdb copy retains only in-frame clones and omits some. The sample has more than 140,000 clones; 55% to 70% are singletons. These data come from a study of cytomegalovirus exposure and HLA in healthy donors. Background on the study: Researchers found that roughly 80% of about 400 genotyped donors fell within the Caucasian-associated ancestry cluster.

Germline lookup yields CDR1 LNHDA and CDR2 SQIVND (reference sequence). CDR3 length: 18 residues. V lost 2 bases to trimming and J lost 2 bases; unmatched junction nucleotides: 12. The TCR comes from a woman aged 25 to 45 in good health and CMV-seropositive. The V gene is TRBV19, the J gene TRBJ2-3; 8 bases fit TRBD1. Sequenced material: PBMCs. The CDR3 is CASSIRDRSLSLTDTQYF. DNA of the CDR3: TGTGCCAGTAGTATACGGGACAGGAGCTTATCCCTCACAGATACGCAGTATTTT.